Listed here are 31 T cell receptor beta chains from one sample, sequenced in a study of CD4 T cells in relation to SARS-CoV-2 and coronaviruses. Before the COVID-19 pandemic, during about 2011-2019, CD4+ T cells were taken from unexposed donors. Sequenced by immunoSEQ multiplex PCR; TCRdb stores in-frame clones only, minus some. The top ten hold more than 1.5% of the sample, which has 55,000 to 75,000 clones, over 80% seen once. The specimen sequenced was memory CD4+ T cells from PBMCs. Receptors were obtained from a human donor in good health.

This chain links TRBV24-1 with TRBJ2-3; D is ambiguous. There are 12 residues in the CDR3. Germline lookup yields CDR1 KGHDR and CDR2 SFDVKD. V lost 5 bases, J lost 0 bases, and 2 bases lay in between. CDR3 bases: TGTGCCACCAGTGCTAGCACAGATACGCAGTATTTT. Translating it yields CATSASTDTQYF.

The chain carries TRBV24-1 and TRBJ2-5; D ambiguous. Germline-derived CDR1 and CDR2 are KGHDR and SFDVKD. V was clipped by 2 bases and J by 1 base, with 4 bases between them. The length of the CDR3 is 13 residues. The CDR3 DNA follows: TGTGCCACCAGTGATTCTAGCCAAGAGACCCAGTACTTC. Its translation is CATSDSSQETQYF.

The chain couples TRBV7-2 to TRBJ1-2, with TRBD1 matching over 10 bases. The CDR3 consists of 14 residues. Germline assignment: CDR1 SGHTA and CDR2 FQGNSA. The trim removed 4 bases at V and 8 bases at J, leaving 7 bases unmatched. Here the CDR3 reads CASSSYGTGEGYTF. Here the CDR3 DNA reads TGTGCCAGCAGCTCGTATGGGACAGGGGAGGGCTACACCTTC.

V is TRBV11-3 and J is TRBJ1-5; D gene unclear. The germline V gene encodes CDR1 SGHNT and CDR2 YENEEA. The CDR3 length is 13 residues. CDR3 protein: CAALGVPNQPQHF. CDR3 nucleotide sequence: TGTGCTGCCCTCGGGGTCCCCAATCAGCCCCAGCATTTT.

CDR3: CASSSSGPGTQYF. The CDR3 coding sequence is TGTGCCAGCAGCTCGTCAGGGCCGGGGACCCAGTACTTC. The rearrangement uses TRBV7-9 and TRBJ2-5; tentative D call: TRBD1 (5 bases). Trimming took 4 bases from V and 7 from J, leaving 13 bases between them. The CDR3 runs 13 residues. CDR1 and CDR2 from the germline V gene are SEHNR and FQNEAQ (reference sequence). The whole variable domain, remainder taken from reference TRBV7-9 and TRBJ2-5, is DTGVSQNPRHKITKRGQNVTFRCDPISEHNRLYWYRQTLGQGPEFLTYFQNEAQLEKSRLLSDRFSAERPKGSFSTLEIQRTEQGDSAMYLCASSSSGPGTQYFGPGTRLLVL.

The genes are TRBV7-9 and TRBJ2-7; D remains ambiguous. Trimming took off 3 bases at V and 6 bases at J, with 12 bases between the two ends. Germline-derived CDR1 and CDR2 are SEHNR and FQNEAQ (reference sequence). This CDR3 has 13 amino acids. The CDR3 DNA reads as TGTGCCAGCAGCTTGGCCCTTGGTGGCGAGCAGTACTTC. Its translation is CASSLALGGEQYF.

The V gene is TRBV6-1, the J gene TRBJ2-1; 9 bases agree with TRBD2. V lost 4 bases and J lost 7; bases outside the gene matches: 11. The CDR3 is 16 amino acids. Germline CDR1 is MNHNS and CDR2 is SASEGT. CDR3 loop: CASSVTLAGLWNEQFF. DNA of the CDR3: TGTGCCAGCAGTGTTACTCTAGCGGGACTTTGGAATGAGCAGTTCTTC.

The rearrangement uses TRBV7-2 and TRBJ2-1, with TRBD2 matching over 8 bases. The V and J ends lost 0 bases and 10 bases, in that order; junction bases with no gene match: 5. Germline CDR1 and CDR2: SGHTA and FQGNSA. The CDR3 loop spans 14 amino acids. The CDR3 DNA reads TGTGCCAGCAGCTTAGCGGTCGGGGGGGTGGAGCAGTTCTTC. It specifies CASSLAVGGVEQFF. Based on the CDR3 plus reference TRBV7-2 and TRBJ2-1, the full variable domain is GAGVSQSPSNKVTEKGKDVELRCDPISGHTALYWYRQSLGQGLEFLIYFQGNSAPDKSGLPSDRFSAERTGGSVSTLTIQRTQQEDSAVYLCASSLAVGGVEQFFGPGTRLTVL.

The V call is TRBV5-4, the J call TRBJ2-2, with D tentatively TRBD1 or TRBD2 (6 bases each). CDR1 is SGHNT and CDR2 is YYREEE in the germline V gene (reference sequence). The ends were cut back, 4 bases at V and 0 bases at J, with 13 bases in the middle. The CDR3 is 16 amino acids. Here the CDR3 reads CASSPPGGPNTGELFF. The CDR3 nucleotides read TGTGCCAGCAGCCCGCCCGGGGGCCCGAACACCGGGGAGCTGTTTTTT.

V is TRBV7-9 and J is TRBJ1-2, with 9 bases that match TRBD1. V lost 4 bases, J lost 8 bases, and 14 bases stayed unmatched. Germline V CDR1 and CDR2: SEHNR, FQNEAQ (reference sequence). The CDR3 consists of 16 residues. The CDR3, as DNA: TGTGCCAGCAGCTCCCAGGGACAGGGAGGGGTGGAAGGCTACACCTTC. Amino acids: CASSSQGQGGVEGYTF. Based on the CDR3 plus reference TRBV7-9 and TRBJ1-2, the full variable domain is DTGVSQNPRHKITKRGQNVTFRCDPISEHNRLYWYRQTLGQGPEFLTYFQNEAQLEKSRLLSDRFSAERPKGSFSTLEIQRTEQGDSAMYLCASSSQGQGGVEGYTFGSGTRLTVV.

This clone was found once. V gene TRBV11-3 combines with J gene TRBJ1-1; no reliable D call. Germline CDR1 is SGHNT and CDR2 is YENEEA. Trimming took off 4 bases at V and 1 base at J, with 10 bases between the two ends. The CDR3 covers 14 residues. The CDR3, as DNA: TGTGCCAGCAGCTCCACCAGAGGGAACACTGAAGCTTTCTTT. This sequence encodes CASSSTRGNTEAFF.

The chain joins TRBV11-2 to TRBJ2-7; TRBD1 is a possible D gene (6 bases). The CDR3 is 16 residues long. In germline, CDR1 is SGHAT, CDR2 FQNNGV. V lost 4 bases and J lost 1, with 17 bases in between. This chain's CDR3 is CASSWWPRGRSYEQYF. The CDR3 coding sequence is TGTGCCAGCAGCTGGTGGCCCAGGGGCAGGTCCTACGAGCAGTACTTC.

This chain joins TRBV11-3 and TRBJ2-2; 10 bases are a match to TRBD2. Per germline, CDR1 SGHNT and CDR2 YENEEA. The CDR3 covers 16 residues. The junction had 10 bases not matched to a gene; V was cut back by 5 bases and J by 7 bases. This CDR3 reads CASSRRAGGQNGELFF. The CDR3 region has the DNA TGTGCCAGCAGCCGGAGAGCGGGGGGGCAAAACGGGGAGCTGTTTTTT.

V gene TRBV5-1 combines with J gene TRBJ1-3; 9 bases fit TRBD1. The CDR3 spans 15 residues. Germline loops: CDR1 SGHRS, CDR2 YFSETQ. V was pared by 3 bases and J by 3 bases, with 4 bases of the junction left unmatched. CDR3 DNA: TGCGCCAGCAGCTCGGGGACAGGGCGTGGAAACACCATATATTTT. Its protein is CASSSGTGRGNTIYF.

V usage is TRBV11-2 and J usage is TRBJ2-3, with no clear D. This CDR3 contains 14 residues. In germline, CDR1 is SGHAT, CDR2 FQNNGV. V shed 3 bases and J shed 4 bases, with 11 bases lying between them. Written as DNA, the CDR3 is TGTGCCAGCAGCTTCATGGGCGGTTCAGATACGCAGTATTTT. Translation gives CASSFMGGSDTQYF.

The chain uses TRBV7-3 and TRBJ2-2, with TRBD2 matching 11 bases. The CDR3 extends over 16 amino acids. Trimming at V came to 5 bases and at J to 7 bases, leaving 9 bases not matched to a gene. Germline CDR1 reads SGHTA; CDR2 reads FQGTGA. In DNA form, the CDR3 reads TGTGCCAGCAGCCCGAGTAGCGGGAGGGCCGGCGGGGAGCTGTTTTTT. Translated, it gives CASSPSSGRAGGELFF.

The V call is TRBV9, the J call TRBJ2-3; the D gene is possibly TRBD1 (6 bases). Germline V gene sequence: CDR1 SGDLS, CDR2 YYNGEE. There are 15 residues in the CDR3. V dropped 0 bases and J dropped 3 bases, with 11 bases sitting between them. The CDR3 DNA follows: TGTGCCAGCAGCGTAGTAAAGGGGGAGACAGATACGCAGTATTTT. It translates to CASSVVKGETDTQYF.

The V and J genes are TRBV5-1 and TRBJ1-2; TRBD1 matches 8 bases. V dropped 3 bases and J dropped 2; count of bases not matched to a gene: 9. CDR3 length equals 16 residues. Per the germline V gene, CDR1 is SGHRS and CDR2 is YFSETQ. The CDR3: CASSYLTGGANYGYTF. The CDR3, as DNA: TGCGCCAGCAGCTATTTAACAGGGGGTGCCAACTATGGCTACACCTTC. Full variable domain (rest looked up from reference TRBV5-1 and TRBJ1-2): KAGVTQTPRYLIKTRGQQVTLSCSPISGHRSVSWYQQTPGQGLQFLFEYFSETQRNKGNFPGRFSGRQFSNSRSEMNVSTLELGDSALYLCASSYLTGGANYGYTFGSGTRLTVV.

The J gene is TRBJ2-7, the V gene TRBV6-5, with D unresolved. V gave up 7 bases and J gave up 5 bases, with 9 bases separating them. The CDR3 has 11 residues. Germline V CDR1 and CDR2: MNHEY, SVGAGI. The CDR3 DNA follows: TGTGCCAGCAAGGTCCCCCACGAGCAGTACTTC. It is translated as CASKVPHEQYF.

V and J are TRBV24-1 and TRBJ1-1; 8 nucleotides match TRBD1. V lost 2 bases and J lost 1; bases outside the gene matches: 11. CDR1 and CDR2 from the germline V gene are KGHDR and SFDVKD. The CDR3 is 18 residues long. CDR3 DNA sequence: TGTGCCACCAGTGATTCCGGAACAGGGGGGTGGAGGAACACTGAAGCTTTCTTT. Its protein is CATSDSGTGGWRNTEAFF.

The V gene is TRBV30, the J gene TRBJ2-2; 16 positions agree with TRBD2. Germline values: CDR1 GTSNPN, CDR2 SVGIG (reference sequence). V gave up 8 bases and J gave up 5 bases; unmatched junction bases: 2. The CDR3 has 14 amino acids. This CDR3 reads CARGLAGGTGELFF. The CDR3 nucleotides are TGTGCCCGGGGACTAGCGGGGGGGACCGGGGAGCTGTTTTTT.

The CDR3 DNA is TGTGCCAGCAGTGGTTGGACATCCTATGGCTACACCTTC. Translation gives CASSGWTSYGYTF. The chain carries TRBV27 and TRBJ1-2; possibly TRBD1 for D (5 bases). Germline loops: CDR1 MNHEY, CDR2 SMNVEV (reference sequence). The V and J ends lost 5 bases and 4 bases respectively, with 11 bases between them. There are 13 residues in the CDR3.

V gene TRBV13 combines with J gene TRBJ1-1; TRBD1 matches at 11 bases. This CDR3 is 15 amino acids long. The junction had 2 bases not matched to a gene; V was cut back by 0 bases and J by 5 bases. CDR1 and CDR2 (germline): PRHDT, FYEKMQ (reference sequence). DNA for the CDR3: TGTGCCAGCAGCTTAGGGGGGACAGGGGGTACTGAAGCTTTCTTT. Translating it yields CASSLGGTGGTEAFF.

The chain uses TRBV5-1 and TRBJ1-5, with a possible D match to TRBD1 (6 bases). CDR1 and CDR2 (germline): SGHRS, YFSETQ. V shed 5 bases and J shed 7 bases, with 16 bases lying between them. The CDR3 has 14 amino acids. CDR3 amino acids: CASSSSGGEQPQHF. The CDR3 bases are TGCGCCAGCAGTTCCTCCGGGGGCGAGCAGCCCCAGCATTTT.

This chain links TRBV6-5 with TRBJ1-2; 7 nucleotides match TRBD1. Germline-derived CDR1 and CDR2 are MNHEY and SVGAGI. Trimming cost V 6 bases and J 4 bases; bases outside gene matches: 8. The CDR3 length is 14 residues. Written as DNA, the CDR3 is TGTGCCAGCAGCGGGGACAGTCTAAGCTATGGCTACACCTTC. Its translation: CASSGDSLSYGYTF.

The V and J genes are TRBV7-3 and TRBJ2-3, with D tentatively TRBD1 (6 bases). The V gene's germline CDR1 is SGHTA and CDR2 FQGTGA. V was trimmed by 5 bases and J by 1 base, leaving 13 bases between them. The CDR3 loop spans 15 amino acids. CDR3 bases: TGTGCCAGCAGCCCCGGGACACCCGGCACAGATACGCAGTATTTT. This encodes CASSPGTPGTDTQYF.

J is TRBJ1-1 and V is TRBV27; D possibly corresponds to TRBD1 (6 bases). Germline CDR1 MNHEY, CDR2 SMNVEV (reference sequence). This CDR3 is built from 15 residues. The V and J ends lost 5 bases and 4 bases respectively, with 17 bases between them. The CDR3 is CASSITGGVSTEAFF. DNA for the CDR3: TGTGCCAGCAGTATCACCGGGGGCGTGAGCACTGAAGCTTTCTTT.

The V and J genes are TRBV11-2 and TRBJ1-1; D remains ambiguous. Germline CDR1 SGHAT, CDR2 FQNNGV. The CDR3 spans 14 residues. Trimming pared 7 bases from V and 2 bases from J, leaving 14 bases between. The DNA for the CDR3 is TGTGCCAGCACTATGGGTCCGACTAACACTGAAGCTTTCTTT. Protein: CASTMGPTNTEAFF. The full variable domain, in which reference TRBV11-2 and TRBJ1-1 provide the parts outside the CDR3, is EAGVAQSPRYKIIEKRQSVAFWCNPISGHATLYWYQQILGQGPKLLIQFQNNGVVDDSQLPKDRFSAERLKGVDSTLKIQPAKLEDSAVYLCASTMGPTNTEAFFGQGTRLTVV.

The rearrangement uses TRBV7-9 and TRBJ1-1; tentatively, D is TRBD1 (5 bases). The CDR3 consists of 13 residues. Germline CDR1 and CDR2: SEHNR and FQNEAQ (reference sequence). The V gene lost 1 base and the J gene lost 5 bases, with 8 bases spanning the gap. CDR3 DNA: TGTGCCAGCAGCTTAGAGGGGTTAACTGAAGCTTTCTTT. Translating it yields CASSLEGLTEAFF.

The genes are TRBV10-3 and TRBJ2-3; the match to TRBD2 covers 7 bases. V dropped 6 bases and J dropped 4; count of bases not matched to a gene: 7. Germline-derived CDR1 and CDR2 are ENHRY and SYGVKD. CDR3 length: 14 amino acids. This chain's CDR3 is CAISPGGSADTQYF. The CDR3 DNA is TGTGCCATCAGCCCGGGGGGTTCAGCAGATACGCAGTATTTT.

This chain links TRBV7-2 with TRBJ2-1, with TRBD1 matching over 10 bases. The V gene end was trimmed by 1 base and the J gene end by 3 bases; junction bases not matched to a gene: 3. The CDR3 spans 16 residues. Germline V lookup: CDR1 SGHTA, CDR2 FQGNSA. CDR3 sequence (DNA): TGTGCCAGCAGCTTAGTGTGGACAGGGGGCTACAATGAGCAGTTCTTC. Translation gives CASSLVWTGGYNEQFF.